The present entry profiles one TCR beta chain with its context. Its antigen is undetermined. Assay used: immunoSEQ multiplex PCR; TCRdb lists only in-frame clones, some missing. The sample contains some 72,000 clones, 92% of which appear only once. This entry belongs to a study of OX40 agonist ivuxolimab in advanced cancers. Study as a whole: It was permissible to have had prior anti-PD-1, anti-PD-L1 or anti-CTLA-4 therapy, and around 43% had some. General observations from the study: CD8+ T cells (on average) carried more expanded clones than CD4+ T cells. Certain nonresponders additionally had low normalized T-cell clonal expansion.

The CDR3 spans 12 residues. The germline CDR1 and CDR2 sequences are SGHTA and FQGNSA. The ends were cut back, 5 bases at V and 7 bases at J, with 10 bases in the middle. The source was CD4+ or CD8+ T cells sorted from blood, collected in a trial of the OX40 agonist ivuxolimab. This chain joins TRBV7-2 and TRBJ2-3; D is uncertain. This TCR was sampled from an adult with an advanced solid tumor such as melanoma, head and neck, liver or kidney cancer. The CDR3, as DNA: TGTGCCAGCAGCCCGACCTCCAATACGCAGTATTTT. It is translated as CASSPTSNTQYF.